This is a list of T cell receptor beta chains from one sample in a study of identical twins. TCRdb ran MiXCR on the 5' RACE reads and lists one entry per CDR3 protein. The data show 1.5 million to 2 million distinct CDR3 sequences, about 32% seen once. The sequenced sample was cord blood. These TCRs come from a newborn girl in good health. The conserved cysteine and the conserved F or W are not part of the CDR3 here. Each record gives: J gene, V gene, CDR3 length, D gene, CDR3 protein. The D gene is left open where the match is weak.

- TRBV5-1 13 TRBD2 ASSLTTSGRYEQY
TRBJ2-3 TRBV20-1 12 TRBD2 SADSGGTTDTQY
TRBJ2-1 TRBV3-1 11 - ASSHSPYNEQF
TRBJ2-3 TRBV5-1 13 - ASSLWQGFTDTQY
TRBJ2-5 TRBV5-1 12 - ASSLAFSRETQY
TRBJ2-7 TRBV18 11 - ASSPLRGKEQY
TRBJ1-1 TRBV20-1 13 - SARDSHGLATEAF
TRBJ2-4 TRBV18 12 - ASSPLVGSNIQY
TRBJ1-2 TRBV12-3/TRBV12-4 11 - ASSTRQLRGYT
TRBJ1-6 TRBV12-3/TRBV12-4 13 TRBD1 ASSRVQGANSPLH
TRBJ1-5 TRBV2 13 - ASSDRSGGNQPQH
TRBJ1-2 TRBV25-1 9 - ASFEGGGYT
TRBJ1-5 TRBV20-1 12 - SARSDGGNQPQH
TRBJ2-5 TRBV27 14 TRBD1 ASSLLGTATGETQY
TRBJ2-1 TRBV5-1 11 - ASGLVGNNEQF
TRBJ2-4 TRBV20-1 13 - SARGQSLAKNIQY
- TRBV29-1 13 - SVDRPFPTYNEQY
TRBJ1-2 TRBV6-1 11 - ASSEGEAYGYT
TRBJ1-1 TRBV20-1 11 - SAERPGRPEAF
TRBJ1-2 TRBV20-1 11 - SARGGPRYGYT
TRBJ1-5 TRBV11-2 13 - ASSLESRGGQPQH
TRBJ2-3 TRBV6-1 13 - ASSDLASMSDTQY
TRBJ2-4 TRBV6-1 14 TRBD2 ASSDDWRGGRNIQY
TRBJ2-1 TRBV7-9 11 - ASDASSYNEQF
TRBJ2-1 TRBV5-1 13 TRBD2 ASSSLAEGAGKQF
TRBJ1-2 TRBV21-1 13 - ASSNSQPACRGYT
TRBJ2-4 TRBV7-9 12 TRBD1 ASSSNRGGDIQY
- TRBV20-1 12 - SARRQRAYNEQY
TRBJ1-1 TRBV6-1 11 TRBD1 ASIQDRITEAF
TRBJ1-6 TRBV12-3/TRBV12-4 14 - ASRSRGGSYNSPLH